The table lists the clone carrying this T cell receptor beta chain with many counts. The target antigen is unknown. Germline assignment: CDR1 SGHVS and CDR2 FNYEAQ. The CDR3 extends over 16 amino acids. V lost 3 bases, J lost 2 bases, and 6 bases stayed unmatched. These data come from a study of T cell repertoires in cytomegalovirus infection. Using its own MiXCR run on the reads, TCRdb lists one record per CDR3 protein. The sample shows roughly 860,000 distinct CDR3 sequences, less than 35% of them seen only once. This receptor was taken from a human donor in good health (CMV status not recorded). Some clones in this sample may be carry-over from other donors' samples. The material was cultured CD8+ T cells from PBMCs, obtained from culture after CMV antigen stimulation. This chain links TRBV7-6 with TRBJ2-3; TRBD2 aligns across 9 bases. The CDR3 protein is CASSLVAGENTDTQYF. The CDR3 region has the DNA TGTGCCAGCAGCTTGGTAGCGGGGGAAAACACAGATACGCAGTATTTT.